This TCR beta chain was captured in a study of breast tumors, draining lymph nodes, adjacent tissues. The germline V gene has CDR1 SEHNR and CDR2 FQNEAQ (reference sequence). The CDR3 runs 15 residues. V dropped 3 bases and J dropped 1 base, with 11 bases sitting between them. Breast cancer patients provided tissue from their axillary draining lymph nodes. General study findings and limits: Data fit most tumor T cells coming from lymph node, expanding in tumor. Data only fit, rather than demonstrated, lymph node origin of most tumor T cells. Tumor TCR diversity was below lymph nodes but above nontumor tissue. Luminal-like breast cancer showed significantly higher tumor–nontumor repertoire similarity than basal-like.

TCRdb re-called the multiplex PCR reads with MiXCR, one entry per CDR3 protein. The sample contains 150,000 to 250,000 distinct CDR3 sequences, roughly 31% of which appear only once. This clonotype was observed at least ten times. Antigen unknown. The sequence was collected from a female donor with breast cancer. Some clones in this sample may be carry-over from other donors' samples. Source material: axillary lymph node tissue. V gene TRBV7-9 combines with J gene TRBJ2-3; the D call may be TRBD1 or TRBD2 (6 bases each). The CDR3 sequence: CASSLSGARTDTQYF. In DNA, the CDR3 is TGTGCCAGCAGCTTGTCGGGGGCCCGCACAGATACGCAGTATTTT. The variable domain in full, completed from reference TRBV7-9 and TRBJ2-3, reads DTGVSQNPRHKITKRGQNVTFRCDPISEHNRLYWYRQTLGQGPEFLTYFQNEAQLEKSRLLSDRFSAERPKGSFSTLEIQRTEQGDSAMYLCASSLSGARTDTQYFGPGTRLTVL.